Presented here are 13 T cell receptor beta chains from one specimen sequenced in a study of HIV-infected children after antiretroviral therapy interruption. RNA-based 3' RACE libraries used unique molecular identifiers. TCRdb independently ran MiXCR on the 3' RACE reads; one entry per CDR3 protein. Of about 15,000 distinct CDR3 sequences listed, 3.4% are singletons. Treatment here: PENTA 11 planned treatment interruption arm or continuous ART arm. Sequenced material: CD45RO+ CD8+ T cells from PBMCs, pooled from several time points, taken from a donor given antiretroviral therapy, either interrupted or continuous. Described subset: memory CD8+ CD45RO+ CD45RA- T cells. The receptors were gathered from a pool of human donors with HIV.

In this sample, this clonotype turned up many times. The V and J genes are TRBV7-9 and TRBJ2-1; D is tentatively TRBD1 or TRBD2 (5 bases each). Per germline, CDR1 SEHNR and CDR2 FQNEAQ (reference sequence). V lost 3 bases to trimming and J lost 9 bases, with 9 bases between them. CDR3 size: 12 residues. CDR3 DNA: TGTGCCAGCAGCTTTGGGACGAGTGAGCAGTTCTTC. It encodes CASSFGTSEQFF.

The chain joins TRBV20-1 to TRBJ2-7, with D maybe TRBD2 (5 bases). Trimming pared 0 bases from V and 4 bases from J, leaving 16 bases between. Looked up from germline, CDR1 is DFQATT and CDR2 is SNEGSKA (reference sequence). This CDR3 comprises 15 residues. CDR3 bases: TGCAGTGCTAGAGAATGGAGGCCGCTCGGGTACGAGCAGTACTTC. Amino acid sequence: CSAREWRPLGYEQYF.

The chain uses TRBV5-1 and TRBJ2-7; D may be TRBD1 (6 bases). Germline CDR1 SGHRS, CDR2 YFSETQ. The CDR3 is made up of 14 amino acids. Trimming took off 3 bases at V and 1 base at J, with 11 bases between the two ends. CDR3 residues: CASSSQGFSYEQYF. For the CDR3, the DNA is TGCGCCAGCAGCTCACAGGGATTTTCCTACGAGCAGTACTTC.

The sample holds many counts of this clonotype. Here the CDR3 DNA reads TGTGCCAGTAGTTTTCAGGGTGGGGATTACAATGAGCAGTTCTTC. Translation gives CASSFQGGDYNEQFF. The rearrangement links TRBV19 to TRBJ2-1, with TRBD1 as a possible D gene (5 bases). V lost 5 bases, J lost 4 bases, and 15 bases lay in between. The CDR3 runs 15 residues. Germline V gene data show CDR1 as LNHDA and CDR2 as SQIVND (reference sequence).

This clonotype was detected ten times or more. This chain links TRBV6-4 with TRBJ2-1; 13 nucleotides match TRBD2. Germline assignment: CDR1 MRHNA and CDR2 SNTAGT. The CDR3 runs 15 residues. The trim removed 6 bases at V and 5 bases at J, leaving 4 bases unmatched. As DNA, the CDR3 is TGTGCCAGCAGCCGACTAGCGGGGGGCAACAATGAGCAGTTCTTC. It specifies CASSRLAGGNNEQFF.

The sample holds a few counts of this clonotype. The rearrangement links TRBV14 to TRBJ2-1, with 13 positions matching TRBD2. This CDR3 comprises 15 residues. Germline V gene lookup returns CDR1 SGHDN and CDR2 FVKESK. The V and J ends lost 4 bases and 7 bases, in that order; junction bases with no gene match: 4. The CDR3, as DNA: TGTGCCAGCAGCCCTCGGACTAGCGGGGGAAATGAGCAGTTCTTC. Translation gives CASSPRTSGGNEQFF.

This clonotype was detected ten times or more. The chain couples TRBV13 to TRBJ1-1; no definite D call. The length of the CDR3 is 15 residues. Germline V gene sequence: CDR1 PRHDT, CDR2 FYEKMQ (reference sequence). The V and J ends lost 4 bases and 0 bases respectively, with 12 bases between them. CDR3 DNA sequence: TGTGCCAGCAGCTCCTCCTCGGGATTGAACACTGAAGCTTTCTTT. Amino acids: CASSSSSGLNTEAFF.

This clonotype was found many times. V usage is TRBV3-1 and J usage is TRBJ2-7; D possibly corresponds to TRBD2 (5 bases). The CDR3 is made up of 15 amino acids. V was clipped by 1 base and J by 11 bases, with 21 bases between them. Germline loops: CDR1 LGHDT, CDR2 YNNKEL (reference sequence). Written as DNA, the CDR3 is TGTGCCAGCAGCCAAGCGTTCGGGGAAAGAGACTCGGAGTACTTC. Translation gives CASSQAFGERDSEYF.

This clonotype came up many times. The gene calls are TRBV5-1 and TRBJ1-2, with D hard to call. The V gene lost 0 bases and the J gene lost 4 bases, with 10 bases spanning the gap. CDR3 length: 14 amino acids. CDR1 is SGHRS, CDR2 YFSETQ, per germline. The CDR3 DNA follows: TGCGCCAGCAGCTTGGGAACGGTGACCTATGGCTACACCTTC. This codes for CASSLGTVTYGYTF.

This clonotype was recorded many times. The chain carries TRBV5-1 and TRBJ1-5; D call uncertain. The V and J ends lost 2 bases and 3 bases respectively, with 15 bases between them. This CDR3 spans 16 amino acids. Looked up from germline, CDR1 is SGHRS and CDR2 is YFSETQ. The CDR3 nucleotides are TGCGCCAGCAGCTTAGTTGACACCCGATCCAATCAGCCCCAGCATTTT. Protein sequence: CASSLVDTRSNQPQHF.

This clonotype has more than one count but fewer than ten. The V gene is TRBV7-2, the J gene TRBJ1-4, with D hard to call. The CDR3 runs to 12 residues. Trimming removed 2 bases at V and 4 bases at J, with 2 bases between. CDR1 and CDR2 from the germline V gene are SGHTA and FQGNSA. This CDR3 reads CASSLFNEKLFF. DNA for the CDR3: TGTGCCAGCAGCTTATTTAATGAAAAACTGTTTTTT.

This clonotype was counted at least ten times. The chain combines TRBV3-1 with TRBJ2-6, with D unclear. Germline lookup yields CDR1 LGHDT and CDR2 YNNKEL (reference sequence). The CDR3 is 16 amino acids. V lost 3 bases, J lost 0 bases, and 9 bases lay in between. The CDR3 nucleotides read TGTGCCAGCAGCCATTCAGGAATCTCTGGGGCCAACGTCCTGACTTTC. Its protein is CASSHSGISGANVLTF.

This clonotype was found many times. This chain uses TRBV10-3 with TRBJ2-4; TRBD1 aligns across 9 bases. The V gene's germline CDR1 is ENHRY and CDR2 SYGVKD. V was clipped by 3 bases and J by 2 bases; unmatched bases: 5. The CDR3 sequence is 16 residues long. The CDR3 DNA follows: TGTGCCATCAGTGACCGGGACAGGGTACCCAAAAACATTCAGTACTTC. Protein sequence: CAISDRDRVPKNIQYF.